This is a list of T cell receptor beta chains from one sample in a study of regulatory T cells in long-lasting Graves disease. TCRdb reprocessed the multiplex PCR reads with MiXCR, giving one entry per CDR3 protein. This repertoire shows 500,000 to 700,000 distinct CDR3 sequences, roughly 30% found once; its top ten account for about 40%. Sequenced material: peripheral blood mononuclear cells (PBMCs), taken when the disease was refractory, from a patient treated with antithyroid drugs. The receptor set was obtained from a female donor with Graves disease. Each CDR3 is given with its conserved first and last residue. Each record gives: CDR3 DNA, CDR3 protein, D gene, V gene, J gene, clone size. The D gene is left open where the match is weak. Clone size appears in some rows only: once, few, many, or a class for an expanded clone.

cdr3_nt: TGTGCCAGCAGCCAAAGGGGAGAGAACACTGAAGCTTTCTTT
cdr3_aa: CASSQRGENTEAFF
d_call: .
v_call: TRBV14
j_call: TRBJ1-1
clone_size: .

cdr3_nt: TGTGCCAGTAGTTTGGCAGGGGACACTGAAGCTTCCTTT
cdr3_aa: CASSLAGDTEASF
d_call: .
v_call: TRBV19
j_call: TRBJ1-1
clone_size: .

cdr3_nt: TGTGCCAGTAGTCCGGAGACTATTCCCCCCTACGAGCAGTACTTC
cdr3_aa: CASSPETIPPYEQYF
d_call: .
v_call: TRBV19
j_call: TRBJ2-7
clone_size: few

cdr3_nt: TGTGCCAGCAGTCCTGACAGGGGCGGCAATCAGCCCCAGCATTTT
cdr3_aa: CASSPDRGGNQPQHF
d_call: TRBD1
v_call: TRBV18
j_call: TRBJ1-5
clone_size: few

cdr3_nt: TGTGCCAGTAGTATAGATGGGGACAGGGAGACCGGGGAGCTGTTTTTT
cdr3_aa: CASSIDGDRETGELFF
d_call: TRBD1
v_call: TRBV19
j_call: TRBJ2-2
clone_size: .

cdr3_nt: TGTGCCAGCAGTTCCGAGGGACGGGACTATGGCTACACCTTC
cdr3_aa: CASSSEGRDYGYTF
d_call: .
v_call: TRBV6-4
j_call: TRBJ1-2
clone_size: few

cdr3_nt: TGTGCCAGCCCGAGCGGAGCCGGGACATCCTATGGCTACACCTTC
cdr3_aa: CASPSGAGTSYGYTF
d_call: .
v_call: TRBV18
j_call: TRBJ1-2
clone_size: .

cdr3_nt: TGTGCCAGCAGTGAGGGGTGGGTCACTGAAGCTTTCTTT
cdr3_aa: CASSEGWVTEAFF
d_call: .
v_call: TRBV2
j_call: TRBJ1-1
clone_size: few

cdr3_nt: TGTGCCAGCAGCTTAGACCAGTCCTACTCCTCCTACGAGCAGTACTTC
cdr3_aa: CASSLDQSYSSYEQYF
d_call: .
v_call: TRBV11-2
j_call: TRBJ2-7
clone_size: few

cdr3_nt: TGTGCCACCAGCAGAGGAACCGGAGAGACCCAGTACTTC
cdr3_aa: CATSRGTGETQYF
d_call: .
v_call: TRBV15
j_call: TRBJ2-5
clone_size: .

cdr3_nt: TGTGCCAGCAGAGAAACAGGGGGCTCTGAAGCTTTCTTT
cdr3_aa: CASRETGGSEAFF
d_call: TRBD1
v_call: TRBV6-1
j_call: TRBJ1-1
clone_size: .

cdr3_nt: TGTGCCAGCCGCCGGGACGGAACCTCTGGAAACACCATATATTTT
cdr3_aa: CASRRDGTSGNTIYF
d_call: .
v_call: TRBV6-1
j_call: TRBJ1-3
clone_size: .

cdr3_nt: TGTGCCAGCAGCTTCGACTCCCTGGGGCCAAATCAGCCCCAGCATTTT
cdr3_aa: CASSFDSLGPNQPQHF
d_call: .
v_call: TRBV5-5
j_call: TRBJ1-5
clone_size: few

cdr3_nt: TGTGCCAGCAGCTCATCCGGGTCTTTGCGGCAGTACTTC
cdr3_aa: CASSSSGSLRQYF
d_call: .
v_call: TRBV11-3
j_call: TRBJ2-7
clone_size: many

cdr3_nt: TGTGCCAGCAGCACAGACCTAGGGGGCGGACCTGAAGCTTTCTTT
cdr3_aa: CASSTDLGGGPEAFF
d_call: TRBD1
v_call: TRBV9
j_call: TRBJ1-1
clone_size: .

cdr3_nt: TGTGCCAGCAGCTTAGCGCACACTAGCGGTTCCCACGAGCAGTACTTC
cdr3_aa: CASSLAHTSGSHEQYF
d_call: TRBD2
v_call: TRBV7-9
j_call: TRBJ2-7
clone_size: .

cdr3_nt: TGTGCCAGTAGTCGGTCCGGGACAACCGGCCGATTGCACTATGGCTACACCTTC
cdr3_aa: CASSRSGTTGRLHYGYTF
d_call: .
v_call: TRBV19
j_call: TRBJ1-2
clone_size: .

cdr3_nt: TGTGCCAGCAGCTCCTCGCCCGGGACGGGTGGTGGCTACACCTTC
cdr3_aa: CASSSSPGTGGGYTF
d_call: .
v_call: TRBV11-2
j_call: TRBJ1-2
clone_size: .

cdr3_nt: TGTGCTAGTGGCCTCGGGACAGGGGGCTACAATGAGCAGTTCTTC
cdr3_aa: CASGLGTGGYNEQFF
d_call: TRBD1
v_call: TRBV12-5
j_call: TRBJ2-1
clone_size: .

cdr3_nt: TGTGCCAGCAAGGGCGGGCGTGGAACAGTAAAACAGCCCCAGCATTTT
cdr3_aa: CASKGGRGTVKQPQHF
d_call: .
v_call: TRBV2
j_call: TRBJ1-5
clone_size: .

cdr3_nt: TGTGCCAGCAGTTCCAGGGTTCTCCAGCCCCAGCATTTT
cdr3_aa: CASSSRVLQPQHF
d_call: .
v_call: TRBV28
j_call: TRBJ1-5
clone_size: .

cdr3_nt: TGTGCCAGCAGCTTCGCCCGAGGGAGAGGTGACACCTTC
cdr3_aa: CASSFARGRGDTF
d_call: .
v_call: TRBV7-8
j_call: TRBJ1-2
clone_size: .

cdr3_nt: TGTGCCAGCAGTTATGGTGGGAAGAACACTGAAGCTTTCTTT
cdr3_aa: CASSYGGKNTEAFF
d_call: .
v_call: TRBV6-5
j_call: TRBJ1-1
clone_size: .

cdr3_nt: TGCAGTGCTAGAGATCCTGACAGGGGTTCCTATGATTCACCCCTCCACTTT
cdr3_aa: CSARDPDRGSYDSPLHF
d_call: TRBD1
v_call: TRBV20-1
j_call: TRBJ1-6
clone_size: .

cdr3_nt: TGTGCCAGCAGCTCCCTTCGGGGACAGGGGAAAGAGACCCAGTACTTC
cdr3_aa: CASSSLRGQGKETQYF
d_call: TRBD1
v_call: TRBV11-2
j_call: TRBJ2-5
clone_size: many

cdr3_nt: TGCAGCGCCACTCTAACTAGTAACCACGAGCAGTACTTC
cdr3_aa: CSATLTSNHEQYF
d_call: .
v_call: TRBV29-1
j_call: TRBJ2-7
clone_size: .

cdr3_nt: TGTGCCAGCAGGTGGGGGCAGGGGACTGGCTACACCTTC
cdr3_aa: CASRWGQGTGYTF
d_call: .
v_call: TRBV27
j_call: TRBJ1-2
clone_size: few

cdr3_nt: TGCAGTGCTAAACTACTGGGAACTGAAGCTTTCTTT
cdr3_aa: CSAKLLGTEAFF
d_call: .
v_call: TRBV20-1
j_call: TRBJ1-1
clone_size: few

cdr3_nt: TGTGCCAGCAGTTACTCCAGGAACACTGGAGCTTTCTTT
cdr3_aa: CASSYSRNTGAFF
d_call: .
v_call: TRBV6-5
j_call: TRBJ1-1
clone_size: .

cdr3_nt: TGTGCCAGCAGACCTACGACAGGGTGGAGTACTGAAGCTTTCTTT
cdr3_aa: CASRPTTGWSTEAFF
d_call: TRBD1
v_call: TRBV6-1
j_call: TRBJ1-1
clone_size: few

cdr3_nt: TGTGCCAGCAGTACTCCTCAGCGATATGGCTACACCTTC
cdr3_aa: CASSTPQRYGYTF
d_call: .
v_call: TRBV6-1
j_call: TRBJ1-2
clone_size: .

cdr3_nt: TGTGCCAGCAGTCAGTGTACCTACGAGCAGTACTTC
cdr3_aa: CASSQCTYEQYF
d_call: .
v_call: TRBV2
j_call: TRBJ2-7
clone_size: .

cdr3_nt: TGTGCCAGCAGCGTATCAGGGGATATTCAGCCCCAGCATTTT
cdr3_aa: CASSVSGDIQPQHF
d_call: .
v_call: TRBV9
j_call: TRBJ1-5
clone_size: .

cdr3_nt: TGTGCCAGCAAATCAGGTGGCTATGGCTACACCTTC
cdr3_aa: CASKSGGYGYTF
d_call: .
v_call: TRBV28
j_call: TRBJ1-2
clone_size: many

cdr3_nt: TGTGCCATCAGTGGGAAAAAGACGGGGGGACAGGCCCCGTACGAGCAGTACTTC
cdr3_aa: CAISGKKTGGQAPYEQYF
d_call: .
v_call: TRBV10-3
j_call: TRBJ2-7
clone_size: .

cdr3_nt: TGTGCCAGCAGAAGGGGACAGGTGAACACTGAAGCTTTCTTT
cdr3_aa: CASRRGQVNTEAFF
d_call: TRBD1
v_call: TRBV27
j_call: TRBJ1-1
clone_size: few

cdr3_nt: TGTGCCAGCAGCTTAGATTACAGCACGAACTATGGCTACACCTTC
cdr3_aa: CASSLDYSTNYGYTF
d_call: .
v_call: TRBV7-2
j_call: TRBJ1-2
clone_size: .

cdr3_nt: TGTGCCAGTAGTATAGACGCGGGACAGCCCTACGAGCAGTACTTC
cdr3_aa: CASSIDAGQPYEQYF
d_call: .
v_call: TRBV19
j_call: TRBJ2-7
clone_size: few

cdr3_nt: TGTGCCTGGAGTGTGGAAGTCCCGACCAAAAACATTCAGTACTTC
cdr3_aa: CAWSVEVPTKNIQYF
d_call: .
v_call: TRBV30
j_call: TRBJ2-4
clone_size: many

cdr3_nt: TGTGCCAGCAGTTTATCCCGGACTTTGCGGGGTGGAGATACGCAGTATTTT
cdr3_aa: CASSLSRTLRGGDTQYF
d_call: .
v_call: TRBV6-2/TRBV6-3
j_call: TRBJ2-3
clone_size: .

cdr3_nt: TGTGCCAGCCGCGGACAGGAGGTTTACGAGCAGTACTTC
cdr3_aa: CASRGQEVYEQYF
d_call: TRBD1
v_call: TRBV28
j_call: TRBJ2-7
clone_size: .

cdr3_nt: TGCAGCGTTGAAGATACCCCCGGGACAGGCATCTACGAGCAGTACTTC
cdr3_aa: CSVEDTPGTGIYEQYF
d_call: TRBD1
v_call: TRBV29-1
j_call: TRBJ2-7
clone_size: few

cdr3_nt: TGTGCCATCAGTGAGACCCCACATCAGGGCTACACCTTC
cdr3_aa: CAISETPHQGYTF
d_call: .
v_call: TRBV10-3
j_call: TRBJ1-2
clone_size: few

cdr3_nt: TGTGCCAGCAGCCCCCCAGGGTCGAGGGGAAACACCATATATTTT
cdr3_aa: CASSPPGSRGNTIYF
d_call: .
v_call: TRBV7-9
j_call: TRBJ1-3
clone_size: .

cdr3_nt: TGTGCCAGCAGTCCCCACGCCGAGGCCTTAAAAGCTAACTATGGCTACACCTTC
cdr3_aa: CASSPHAEALKANYGYTF
d_call: .
v_call: TRBV12-3/TRBV12-4
j_call: TRBJ1-2
clone_size: few

cdr3_nt: TGTGCCAGCAGTTTGTCGGAGGACACTGAAGCTTTCTTT
cdr3_aa: CASSLSEDTEAFF
d_call: .
v_call: TRBV28
j_call: TRBJ1-1
clone_size: few